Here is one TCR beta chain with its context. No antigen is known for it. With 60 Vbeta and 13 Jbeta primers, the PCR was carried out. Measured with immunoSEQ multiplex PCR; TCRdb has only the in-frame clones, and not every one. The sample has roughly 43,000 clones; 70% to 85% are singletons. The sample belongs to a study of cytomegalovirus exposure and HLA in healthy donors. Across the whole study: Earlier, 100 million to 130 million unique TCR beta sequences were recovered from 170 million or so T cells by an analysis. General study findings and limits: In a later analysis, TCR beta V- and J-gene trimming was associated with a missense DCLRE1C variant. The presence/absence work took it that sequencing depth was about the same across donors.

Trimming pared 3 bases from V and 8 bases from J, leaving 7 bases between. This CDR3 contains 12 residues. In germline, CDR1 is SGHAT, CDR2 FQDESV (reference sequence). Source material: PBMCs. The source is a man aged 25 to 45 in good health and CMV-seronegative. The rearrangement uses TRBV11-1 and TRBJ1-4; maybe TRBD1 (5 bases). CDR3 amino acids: CASSFWGEKLFF. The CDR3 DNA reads TGTGCCAGCAGCTTTTGGGGCGAAAAACTGTTTTTT.